Below, 27 T cell receptor beta chains from the same sample are listed, as sequenced in a study of identical twins' blood T cells. Using its own MiXCR run on the 5' RACE reads, TCRdb lists one record per CDR3 protein. Of 300,000 to 400,000 distinct CDR3 sequences in the sample, over 25% were seen once. The sample consisted of PBMCs. Receptors originate from a woman aged 18 to 55 in good health.

This clonotype was recorded a few times. V is TRBV5-1 and J is TRBJ2-2, with 10 bases aligning to TRBD1. J gave up 6 bases and V 1 base, and 3 bases lay outside the gene matches. Germline values: CDR1 SGHRS, CDR2 YFSETQ. The CDR3 is 15 amino acids. CDR3 DNA: TGCGCCAGCAGCTTGTCGGGACAGGGGTCCGGGGAGCTGTTTTTT. Protein product: CASSLSGQGSGELFF.

The chain combines TRBV20-1 with TRBJ1-2, with D possibly matching TRBD1 (5 bases). With 3 bases removed from V and 5 bases from J, the gap between germline ends came to 22 bases. Germline lookup yields CDR1 DFQATT and CDR2 SNEGSKA (reference sequence). This CDR3 is 16 amino acids long. The DNA of the CDR3 is TGCAGTGCTAGTATGGGACCCTCTCTCGGCAAATATGGCTACACCTTC. Its translation: CSASMGPSLGKYGYTF.

Ten or more counts support this clonotype. This rearrangement joins TRBV5-1 to TRBJ1-1; maybe TRBD1 (5 bases). The V gene's germline CDR1 is SGHRS and CDR2 YFSETQ. V was shortened by 3 bases and J by 3 bases, with 15 bases between the two germline ends. The CDR3 is 15 amino acids. As DNA, the CDR3 is TGCGCCAGCAGCTACTCCTCTACAGGTTACACTGAAGCTTTCTTT. Its translation is CASSYSSTGYTEAFF.

Notes on this clonotype: This may be a read error: a much more frequent sequence differs by one nucleotide. This chain joins TRBV6-5 and TRBJ2-7; possible D gene TRBD1, 6 bases. The V end was cut by 4 bases, the J end by 1 base, with 17 bases between. CDR1 is MNHEY, CDR2 SVGAGI, per germline. CDR3 length equals 16 residues. The CDR3 region has the DNA TGTGCCAGCAGTTCCTACTACAGGGTAGGATCCTACGAGCAGTACTTC. Translation gives CASSSYYRVGSYEQYF.

As regards this clonotype: One junction end disagrees with the germline gene, perhaps due to a read error. The V call is TRBV6-6, the J call TRBJ2-2; D is uncertain. The CDR3 is 13 amino acids. Germline CDR1 MNHNY, CDR2 SVGAGI (reference sequence). The CDR3 nucleotides read TGTGCCGGCAGTTATCACCCGGGCGGGGAGCTGTTTTTT. This codes for CAGSYHPGGELFF.

A few counts support this clonotype. The chain links TRBV29-1 to TRBJ1-1, with TRBD1 as a possible D gene (5 bases). Trimming took off 7 bases at V and 1 base at J, with 10 bases between the two ends. This CDR3 spans 12 amino acids. CDR1 is SQVTM, CDR2 ANQGSEA, per germline. CDR3 nucleotides: TGCAGCGCGAACAGGTGGAACACTGAAGCTTTCTTT. It codes for CSANRWNTEAFF.

The chain is built from TRBV5-1 and TRBJ2-1, with TRBD1 matching 9 bases. V dropped 6 bases and J dropped 4; count of bases not matched to a gene: 5. The CDR3 loop spans 14 amino acids. Germline lookup yields CDR1 SGHRS and CDR2 YFSETQ. The CDR3 DNA sequence: TGCGCCAGCAAACGAGGACAGGGGTACAATGAGCAGTTCTTC. This translates into CASKRGQGYNEQFF.

V usage is TRBV28 and J usage is TRBJ2-1, with 13 bases that match TRBD2. Trimming at V came to 6 bases and at J to 10 bases, leaving 15 bases not matched to a gene. This CDR3 has 17 amino acids. In germline, CDR1 is MDHEN, CDR2 SYDVKM. CDR3 amino acids: CASRPLLAGGPVGEQFF. CDR3 nucleotide sequence: TGTGCCAGCAGGCCACTACTAGCGGGAGGGCCCGTCGGAGAGCAGTTCTTC.

The J gene is TRBJ2-1, the V gene TRBV6-6; TRBD2 agrees at 8 bases. J gave up 8 bases and V 6 bases, and 12 bases lay outside the gene matches. The CDR3 covers 15 residues. The germline CDR1 and CDR2 sequences are MNHNY and SVGAGI (reference sequence). CDR3 coding DNA: TGTGCCAGCAGCCGACTTCCCTTTAGCGGGGATGAGCAGTTCTTC. Amino acid sequence: CASSRLPFSGDEQFF.

The chain couples TRBV5-1 to TRBJ2-1, with 10 bases matching TRBD2. V lost 2 bases and J lost 5; bases outside the gene matches: 7. This CDR3 spans 16 amino acids. Germline V gives CDR1 SGHRS, CDR2 YFSETQ. The DNA for the CDR3 is TGCGCCAGCAGCTTAGGCGGGACTAGCGCGAACAATGAGCAGTTCTTC. It yields the protein CASSLGGTSANNEQFF.

This clonotype was counted at least ten times. V is TRBV10-2 and J is TRBJ2-7, with TRBD1 identical over 7 bases. CDR3 size: 14 residues. The V segment lost 8 bases and the J segment 0 bases; nucleotides outside the gene matches: 7. Germline CDR1 is WSHSY and CDR2 is SAAADI. This CDR3 reads CASQTGVPSYEQYF. CDR3 coding DNA: TGCGCCAGCCAAACAGGGGTTCCCTCCTACGAGCAGTACTTC.

The J gene is TRBJ2-1, the V gene TRBV7-2; D gene ambiguous. Germline V gene lookup returns CDR1 SGHTA and CDR2 FQGNSA. The length of the CDR3 is 15 residues. V shed 1 base and J shed 5 bases, with 12 bases lying between them. CDR3 DNA: TGTGCCAGCAGCTTAGAAGATTCACCCAACAATGAGCAGTTCTTC. The encoded protein is CASSLEDSPNNEQFF.

Remarks on this clonotype: A read error may be the cause here, since a much bigger clone is one base away. V and J are TRBV5-1 and TRBJ2-1, with D possibly called TRBD1 or TRBD2 (6 bases each). The germline CDR1 and CDR2 sequences are SGHRS and YFSETQ. The CDR3 totals 14 residues. V was shortened by 0 bases and J by 6 bases, with 10 bases between the two germline ends. The CDR3 coding sequence is TGCGCCAGCAGCTTGGAGGGGGGCTGCAATGAGCAGTTCTTC. Translating gives CASSLEGGCNEQFF.

The chain links TRBV7-9 to TRBJ2-1, with a tentative D call TRBD2 (6 bases). This CDR3 spans 12 amino acids. With 6 bases removed from V and 7 bases from J, the gap between germline ends came to 10 bases. Germline lookup yields CDR1 SEHNR and CDR2 FQNEAQ (reference sequence). The CDR3 loop reads CASRSGGNEQFF. Here the CDR3 DNA reads TGTGCCAGCAGATCTGGGGGGAATGAGCAGTTCTTC.

This clonotype was seen repeatedly, ten times or more. The chain has TRBV18 and TRBJ2-5; D may be TRBD1 (5 bases). V was pared by 6 bases and J by 0 bases, with 11 bases between. The CDR3 contains 14 residues. From germline, CDR1 is KGHSH and CDR2 LQKENI. CDR3 in DNA: TGTGCCAGCTCGCATCGACAGAACCAAGAGACCCAGTACTTC. Amino acid sequence: CASSHRQNQETQYF.

The V call is TRBV20-1, the J call TRBJ1-4, with a tentative D call TRBD1 (5 bases). V was pared by 3 bases and J by 6 bases, with 11 bases between. The CDR3 is 13 residues long. CDR1 and CDR2 (germline): DFQATT, SNEGSKA (reference sequence). CDR3 bases: TGCAGTGCTAGCAAGGACATCTATGAAAAACTGTTTTTT. Translated, it gives CSASKDIYEKLFF.

The chain carries TRBV20-1 and TRBJ2-2, with 7 bases that match TRBD2. This CDR3 spans 13 amino acids. CDR1 is DFQATT and CDR2 is SNEGSKA in the germline V gene (reference sequence). Trimming took 6 bases from V and 3 from J; bases not matched to a gene: 4. The CDR3 loop is CSARREDTGELFF. CDR3 bases: TGCAGTGCACGACGGGAGGACACCGGGGAGCTGTTTTTT.

The chain joins TRBV6-6 to TRBJ2-1; 13 bases line up with TRBD2. V shed 2 bases and J 7 bases; nucleotides not matched to a gene: 2. Germline V lookup: CDR1 MNHNY, CDR2 SVGAGI (reference sequence). The CDR3 is 15 amino acids. The CDR3 loop reads CASSYPTSGRNEQFF. CDR3 nucleotides: TGTGCCAGCAGTTACCCGACTAGCGGGAGGAATGAGCAGTTCTTC.

There are a few counts of this clonotype. The CDR3 region is CASSLKGHRQPQHF. In DNA, the CDR3 is TGTGCCAGCAGTTTAAAGGGGCACCGACAGCCCCAGCATTTT. The V and J genes are TRBV6-2 or TRBV6-3 and TRBJ1-5; tentative D call: TRBD1 (5 bases). V shed 4 bases and J shed 7 bases, with 14 bases lying between them. The CDR3 runs 14 residues. Germline assignment: CDR1 MNHEY and CDR2 SVGEGT.

This rearrangement joins TRBV13 to TRBJ2-1; D is perhaps TRBD2 (5 bases). The CDR3 spans 19 residues. Germline V gene lookup returns CDR1 PRHDT and CDR2 FYEKMQ (reference sequence). Trimming removed 2 bases at V and 6 bases at J, with 26 bases between. CDR3: CASSLLSGPLWGVSNEQFF. Here the CDR3 DNA reads TGTGCCAGCAGCTTACTCAGCGGCCCCCTTTGGGGAGTTAGCAATGAGCAGTTCTTC. Full variable domain (outside the CDR3, taken from reference TRBV13 and TRBJ2-1): AAGVIQSPRHLIKEKRETATLKCYPIPRHDTVYWYQQGPGQDPQFLISFYEKMQSDKGSIPDRFSAQQFSDYHSELNMSSLELGDSALYFCASSLLSGPLWGVSNEQFFGPGTRLTVL.

The gene calls are TRBV7-8 and TRBJ2-3; tentative D call: TRBD2 (6 bases). Per germline, CDR1 SGHVS and CDR2 FQNEAQ. Trimming took 1 base from V and 2 from J, leaving 16 bases between them. This CDR3 contains 17 residues. Here the CDR3 reads CASSLVSLATPTDTQYF. CDR3 bases: TGTGCCAGCAGCTTAGTGTCCCTAGCGACCCCCACAGATACGCAGTATTTT.

The chain has TRBV7-8 and TRBJ2-7, with 7 nucleotides matching TRBD1. The length of the CDR3 is 14 residues. Looked up from germline, CDR1 is SGHVS and CDR2 is FQNEAQ. The V segment lost 2 bases and the J segment 2 bases; nucleotides outside the gene matches: 3. The CDR3 region is CASSLKRGPYEQYF. The CDR3 bases are TGTGCCAGCAGCTTAAAAAGGGGGCCCTACGAGCAGTACTTC.

This clonotype was observed at least ten times. V and J are TRBV5-8 and TRBJ1-1; D is undetermined. CDR3 size: 12 residues. Germline lookup yields CDR1 SGHTS and CDR2 YDEGEE. Trimming removed 2 bases at V and 6 bases at J, with 8 bases between. The CDR3 here is CASSFGPSEAFF. The DNA for the CDR3 is TGTGCCAGCAGCTTTGGGCCCTCTGAAGCTTTCTTT.

This clonotype came up a few times. V is TRBV20-1 and J is TRBJ1-1; D may be TRBD1 (6 bases). V shed 6 bases and J shed 0 bases, with 11 bases lying between them. The CDR3 is made up of 13 amino acids. Germline CDR1 and CDR2: DFQATT and SNEGSKA (reference sequence). The CDR3 reads CSAQGLLNTEAFF. In DNA form, the CDR3 reads TGCAGTGCCCAGGGGCTTTTGAACACTGAAGCTTTCTTT.

V gene TRBV29-1 combines with J gene TRBJ2-7; TRBD2 agrees at 10 bases. With 0 bases clipped from V and 5 bases from J, the junction kept 7 bases outside the gene matches. The CDR3 sequence is 15 residues long. Germline CDR1 and CDR2: SQVTM and ANQGSEA. CDR3 DNA sequence: TGCAGCGTTGAAGAAGCTAGCGGGAGAGTCCACGAGCAGTACTTC. It translates to CSVEEASGRVHEQYF.

This clonotype was detected a few times. The chain combines TRBV9 with TRBJ2-7; perhaps D is TRBD1 or TRBD2 (5 bases each). Trimming removed 0 bases from V and 3 bases from J, with 16 bases in between. CDR1 and CDR2 (germline): SGDLS, YYNGEE. The CDR3 contains 16 residues. CDR3 in DNA: TGTGCCAGCAGCGTAGGGGGGAGCGAAATCAACTACGAGCAGTACTTC. Translating it yields CASSVGGSEINYEQYF.

This clonotype was counted ten times or more. J is TRBJ1-1 and V is TRBV6-5; tentative D call: TRBD1 (5 bases). The CDR3 is 14 amino acids. CDR1 is MNHEY, CDR2 SVGAGI, per germline. V dropped 2 bases and J dropped 1 base, with 8 bases sitting between them. The CDR3 nucleotides are TGTGCCAGCAGTTACCTCGGGGGGAACACTGAAGCTTTCTTT. Its translation: CASSYLGGNTEAFF.